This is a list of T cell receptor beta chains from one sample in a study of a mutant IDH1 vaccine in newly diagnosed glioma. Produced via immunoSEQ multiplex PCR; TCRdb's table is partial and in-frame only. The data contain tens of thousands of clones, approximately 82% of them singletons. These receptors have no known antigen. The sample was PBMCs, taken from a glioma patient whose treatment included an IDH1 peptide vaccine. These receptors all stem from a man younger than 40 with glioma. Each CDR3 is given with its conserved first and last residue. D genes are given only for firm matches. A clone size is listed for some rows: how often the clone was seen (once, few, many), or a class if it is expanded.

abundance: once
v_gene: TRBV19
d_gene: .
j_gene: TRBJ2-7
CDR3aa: CATEGWGNDEQYF
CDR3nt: TGTGCCACCGAGGGTTGGGGGAACGACGAGCAGTACTTC

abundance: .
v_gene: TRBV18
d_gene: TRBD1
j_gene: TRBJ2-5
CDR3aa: CASSPGQGQETQYF
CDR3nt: TGTGCCAGCTCACCCGGACAGGGACAGGAGACCCAGTACTTC

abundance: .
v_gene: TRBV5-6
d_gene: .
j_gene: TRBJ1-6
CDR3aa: CASSLLTAFNSPLHF
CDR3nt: TGTGCCAGCAGCTTATTGACGGCCTTTAATTCACCCCTCCACTTT

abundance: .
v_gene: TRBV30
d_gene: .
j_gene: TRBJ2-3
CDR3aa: CAWRPGPLSTDTQYF
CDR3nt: TGTGCCTGGAGGCCGGGACCCCTCTCCACAGATACGCAGTATTTT

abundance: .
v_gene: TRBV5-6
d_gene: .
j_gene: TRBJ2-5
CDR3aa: CASSLVGRQETQYF
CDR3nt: TGTGCCAGCAGCTTGGTAGGCAGACAAGAGACCCAGTACTTC

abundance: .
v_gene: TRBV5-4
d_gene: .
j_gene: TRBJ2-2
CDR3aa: CASTDGGNTGELFF
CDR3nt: TGTGCCAGCACGGACGGGGGTAACACCGGGGAGCTGTTTTTT

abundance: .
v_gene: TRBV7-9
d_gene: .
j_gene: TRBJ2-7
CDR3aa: CASSSRLEVSYEQYF
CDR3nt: TGTGCCAGCAGCTCTCGTCTGGAGGTCTCCTACGAGCAGTACTTC

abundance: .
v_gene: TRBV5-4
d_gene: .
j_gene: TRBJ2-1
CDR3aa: CASSRPAGTEYNEQFF
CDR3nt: TGTGCCAGCAGCCGCCCGGCAGGGACTGAATACAATGAGCAGTTCTTC

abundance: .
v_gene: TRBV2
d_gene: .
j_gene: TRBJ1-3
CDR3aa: CASSERDIRSGNTIYF
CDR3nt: TGTGCCAGCAGTGAAAGGGACATCCGCTCTGGAAACACCATATATTTT

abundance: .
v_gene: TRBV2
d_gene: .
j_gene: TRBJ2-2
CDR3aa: CASSAGGIAGELFF
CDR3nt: TGTGCCAGCAGTGCTGGGGGGATAGCTGGGGAGCTGTTTTTT

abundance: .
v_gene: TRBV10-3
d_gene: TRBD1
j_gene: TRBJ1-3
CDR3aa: CATAGTGANTIYF
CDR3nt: TGTGCCACCGCGGGGACAGGGGCGAACACCATATATTTT

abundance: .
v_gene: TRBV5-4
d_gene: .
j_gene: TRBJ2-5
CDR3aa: CASSPVDSETQYF
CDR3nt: TGTGCCAGCAGCCCTGTAGACTCAGAGACCCAGTACTTC

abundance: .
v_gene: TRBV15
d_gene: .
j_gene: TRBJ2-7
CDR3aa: CATSRFQGNYEQYF
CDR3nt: TGTGCCACCAGCAGATTCCAGGGAAACTACGAGCAGTACTTC

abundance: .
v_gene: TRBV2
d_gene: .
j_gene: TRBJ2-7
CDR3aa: CASSAHYEQYF
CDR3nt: TGTGCCAGCAGTGCCCACTACGAGCAGTACTTC

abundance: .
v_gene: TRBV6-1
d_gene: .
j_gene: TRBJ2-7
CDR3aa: CASSVEYHYSYEQYF
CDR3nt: TGTGCCAGCAGTGTTGAGTACCATTACTCCTACGAGCAGTACTTC

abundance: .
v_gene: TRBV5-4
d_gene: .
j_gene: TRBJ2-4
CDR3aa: CASSSLAKNIQYF
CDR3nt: TGTGCCAGCAGCTCGCTAGCCAAAAACATTCAGTACTTC

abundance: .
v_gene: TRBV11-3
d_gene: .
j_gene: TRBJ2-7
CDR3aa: CASSWGTDSSYEQYF
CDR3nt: TGTGCCAGCAGCTGGGGGACCGATAGCTCCTACGAGCAGTACTTC

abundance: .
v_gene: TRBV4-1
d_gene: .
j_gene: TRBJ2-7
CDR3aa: CASSQTRGLFEQYF
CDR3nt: TGCGCCAGCAGCCAAACTAGGGGGTTATTCGAGCAGTACTTC

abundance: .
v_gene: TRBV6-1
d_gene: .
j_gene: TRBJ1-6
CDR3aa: CASSERVGSSYNSPLHF
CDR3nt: TGTGCCAGCAGTGAGAGAGTAGGGAGCTCCTATAATTCACCCCTCCACTTT

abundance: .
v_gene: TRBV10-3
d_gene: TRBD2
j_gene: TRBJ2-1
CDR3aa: CAVTKKGLAGGEQFF
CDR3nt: TGTGCCGTCACTAAAAAGGGACTAGCGGGGGGTGAGCAGTTCTTC

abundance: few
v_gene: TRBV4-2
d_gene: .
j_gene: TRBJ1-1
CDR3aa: CASSQDEGGSTEAFF
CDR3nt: TGTGCCAGCAGCCAAGATGAGGGTGGGAGCACTGAAGCTTTCTTT

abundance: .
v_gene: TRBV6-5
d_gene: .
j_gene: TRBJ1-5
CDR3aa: CASSLSNQPQHF
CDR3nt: TGTGCCAGCAGTCTTAGCAATCAGCCCCAGCATTTT

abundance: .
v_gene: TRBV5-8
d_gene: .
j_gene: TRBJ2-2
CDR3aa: CASSLGTRGARGGELFF
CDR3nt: TGTGCCAGCAGCTTGGGGACTAGGGGGGCGCGGGGCGGGGAGCTGTTTTTT

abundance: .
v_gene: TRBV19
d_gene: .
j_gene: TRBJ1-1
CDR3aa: CASSGPISGTEAFF
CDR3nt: TGTGCCAGTAGTGGCCCGATTAGCGGCACTGAAGCTTTCTTT

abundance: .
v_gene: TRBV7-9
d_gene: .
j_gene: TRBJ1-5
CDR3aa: CASSDGSSGQHF
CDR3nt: TGTGCCAGCAGCGATGGCTCGTCGGGTCAGCATTTT

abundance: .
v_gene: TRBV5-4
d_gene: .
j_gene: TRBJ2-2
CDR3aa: CASSLDANTGELFF
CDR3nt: TGTGCCAGCAGCTTGGACGCGAACACCGGGGAGCTGTTTTTT